This T cell receptor (beta chain) was identified during a study of cytomegalovirus exposure and HLA in healthy donors. Regarding the study as a whole: Most CMV-associated TCR beta chains were later found to appear HLA-restricted. In vitro, a few CMV-associated chains proved specific for CMV antigens. The authors assumed roughly uniform sequencing depth across donors for presence/absence analyses.

About this clone itself: Its cognate antigen is unknown.

The CDR3 contains 13 residues. Germline assignment: CDR1 GTSNPN and CDR2 SVGIG (reference sequence). V shed 3 bases, J shed 8 bases, and the junction held 5 bases outside the gene matches. PCR primers comprised 60 Vbeta and 13 Jbeta primers. Original methodology: There were 70 million to 95 million unique TCR beta chains by a later count, and 10 million to 12 million of them were shared. Sequencing was performed with immunoSEQ multiplex PCR; in TCRdb, only in-frame clones are kept and a portion is missing. V, J and clone size are taken as reported in that table, and D and trimming were inferred from the DNA itself. The table lists about 160,000 clones, about 81% of them singletons, with 0.95% to 1% in the top ten.

The genes are TRBV30 and TRBJ1-3, with 9 bases aligning to TRBD1. The clonotype was recovered from a girl aged 2-10 years in good health and CMV-seropositive. The source material was PBMCs. CDR3 coding DNA: TGTGCCTGGAGCCGGGACAGGGAAGACACCATATATTTT. Translated, it gives CAWSRDREDTIYF.